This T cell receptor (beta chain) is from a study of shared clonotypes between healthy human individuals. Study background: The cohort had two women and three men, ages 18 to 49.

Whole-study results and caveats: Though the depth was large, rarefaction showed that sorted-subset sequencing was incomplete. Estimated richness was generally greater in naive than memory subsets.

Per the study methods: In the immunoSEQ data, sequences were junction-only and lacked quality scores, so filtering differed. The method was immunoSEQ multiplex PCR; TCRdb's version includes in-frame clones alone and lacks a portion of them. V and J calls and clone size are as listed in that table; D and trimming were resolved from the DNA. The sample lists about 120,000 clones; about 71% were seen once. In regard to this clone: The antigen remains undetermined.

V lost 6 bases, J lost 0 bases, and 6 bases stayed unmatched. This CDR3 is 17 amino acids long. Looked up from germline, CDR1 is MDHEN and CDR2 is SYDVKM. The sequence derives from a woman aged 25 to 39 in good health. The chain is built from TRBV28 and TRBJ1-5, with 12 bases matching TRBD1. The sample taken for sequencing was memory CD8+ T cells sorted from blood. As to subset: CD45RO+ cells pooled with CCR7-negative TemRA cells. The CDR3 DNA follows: TGTGCCAGCAGCAACCGGGACAGGGGGCGTAGCAATCAGCCCCAGCATTTT. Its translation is CASSNRDRGRSNQPQHF. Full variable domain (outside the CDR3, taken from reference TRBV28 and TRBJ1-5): DVKVTQSSRYLVKRTGEKVFLECVQDMDHENMFWYRQDPGLGLRLIYFSYDVKMKEKGDIPEGYSVSREKKERFSLILESASTNQTSMYLCASSNRDRGRSNQPQHFGDGTRLSIL.